This TCR beta chain was identified in a study of cytomegalovirus exposure and HLA in healthy donors. Looking at the study overall: Most donors, 81% of 398 genotyped, fell in the Caucasian-associated ancestry cluster. Study findings and constraints: Within an earlier analysis, most TCR beta V segments proved productive either about 87% or about 30% of the time.

The study ran its PCR with 60 Vbeta and 13 Jbeta primers. Some clones are missing from TCRdb's copy, which holds only in-frame ones; the method was immunoSEQ multiplex PCR. The sample consists of fewer than 150,000 clones, about 82% of them appearing once. Regarding this clone: Its antigen is undetermined.

CDR3 length equals 13 residues. With 5 bases removed from V and 4 bases from J, the gap between germline ends came to 12 bases. The germline CDR1 and CDR2 sequences are MNHEY and SMNVEV (reference sequence). The source is a man aged 30 to 45 in good health and CMV-seronegative. Specimen: PBMCs. This sequence joins TRBV27 and TRBJ2-7; no reliable D call. The CDR3 DNA reads TGTGCCAGCAGTCCCCTCGCGCAATACGAGCAGTACTTC. The encoded protein is CASSPLAQYEQYF.